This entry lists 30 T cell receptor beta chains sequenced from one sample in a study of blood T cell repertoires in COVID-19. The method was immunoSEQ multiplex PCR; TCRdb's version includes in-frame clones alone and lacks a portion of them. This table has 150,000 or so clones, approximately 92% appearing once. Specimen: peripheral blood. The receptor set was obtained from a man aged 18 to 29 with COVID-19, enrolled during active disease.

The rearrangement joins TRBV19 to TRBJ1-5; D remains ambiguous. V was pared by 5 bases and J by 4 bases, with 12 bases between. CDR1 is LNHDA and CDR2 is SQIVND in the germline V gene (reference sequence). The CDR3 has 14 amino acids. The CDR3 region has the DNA TGTGCCAGTAGTTCCCGGACTGGGAATCAGCCCCAGCATTTT. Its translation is CASSSRTGNQPQHF.

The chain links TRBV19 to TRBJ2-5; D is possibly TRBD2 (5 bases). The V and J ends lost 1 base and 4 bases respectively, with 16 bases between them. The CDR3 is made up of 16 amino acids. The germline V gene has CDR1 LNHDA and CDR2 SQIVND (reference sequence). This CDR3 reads CASSIGVASAGETQYF. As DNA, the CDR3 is TGTGCCAGTAGTATAGGTGTGGCATCTGCGGGAGAGACCCAGTACTTC.

The DNA for the CDR3 is TGTGCCACCAGTGCCTCGGGGACAGGTGCCTACGAGCAGTACTTC. It specifies CATSASGTGAYEQYF. V gene TRBV24-1 combines with J gene TRBJ2-7; TRBD1 aligns across 8 bases. In germline, CDR1 is KGHDR, CDR2 SFDVKD. V lost 5 bases and J lost 2; bases outside the gene matches: 7. The CDR3 length is 15 residues.

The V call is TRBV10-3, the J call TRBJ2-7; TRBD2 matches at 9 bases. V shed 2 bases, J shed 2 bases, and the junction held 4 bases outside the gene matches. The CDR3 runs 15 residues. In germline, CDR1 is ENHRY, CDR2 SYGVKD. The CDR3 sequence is CAISEVLAGAYEQYF. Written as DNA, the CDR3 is TGTGCCATCAGTGAGGTACTAGCGGGTGCCTACGAGCAGTACTTC.

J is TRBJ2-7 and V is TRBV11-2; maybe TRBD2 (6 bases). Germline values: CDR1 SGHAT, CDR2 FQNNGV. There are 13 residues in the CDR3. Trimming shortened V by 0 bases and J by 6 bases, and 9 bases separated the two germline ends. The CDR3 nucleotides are TGTGCCAGCAGCTTAGATCTGGGGGGCGAGCAGTACTTC. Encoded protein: CASSLDLGGEQYF.

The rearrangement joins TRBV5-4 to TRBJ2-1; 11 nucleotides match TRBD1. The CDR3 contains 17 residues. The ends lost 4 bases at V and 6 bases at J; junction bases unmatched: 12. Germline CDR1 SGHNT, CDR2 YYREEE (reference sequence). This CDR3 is CASSPKDRGLDVNEQFF. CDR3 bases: TGTGCCAGCAGCCCAAAGGACAGGGGGCTTGATGTCAATGAGCAGTTCTTC.

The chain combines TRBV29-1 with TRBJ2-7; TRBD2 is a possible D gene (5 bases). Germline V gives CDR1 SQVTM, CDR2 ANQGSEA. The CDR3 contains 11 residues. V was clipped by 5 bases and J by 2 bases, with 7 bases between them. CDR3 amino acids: CSVRDPYEQYF. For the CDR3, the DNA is TGCAGCGTTCGGGATCCCTACGAGCAGTACTTC.

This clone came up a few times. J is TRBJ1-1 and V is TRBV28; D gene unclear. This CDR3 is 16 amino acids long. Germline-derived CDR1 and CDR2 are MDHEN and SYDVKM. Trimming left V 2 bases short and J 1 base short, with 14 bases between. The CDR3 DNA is TGTGCCAGCAGTTTAAGTGACGGGAATTGGAACACTGAAGCTTTCTTT. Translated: CASSLSDGNWNTEAFF.

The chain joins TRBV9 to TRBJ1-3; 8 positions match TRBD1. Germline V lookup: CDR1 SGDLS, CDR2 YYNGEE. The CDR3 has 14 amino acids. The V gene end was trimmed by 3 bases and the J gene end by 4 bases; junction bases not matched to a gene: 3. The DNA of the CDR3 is TGTGCCAGCAGCGGGGACAGGCGGGGAAACACCATATATTTT. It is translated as CASSGDRRGNTIYF.

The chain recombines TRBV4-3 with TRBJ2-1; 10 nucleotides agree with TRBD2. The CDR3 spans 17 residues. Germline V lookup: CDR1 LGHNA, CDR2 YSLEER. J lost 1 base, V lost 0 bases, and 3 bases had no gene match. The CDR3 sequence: CASSQDIAGGSYNEQFF. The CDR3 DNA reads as TGCGCCAGCAGCCAAGATATAGCGGGAGGTTCCTACAATGAGCAGTTCTTC.

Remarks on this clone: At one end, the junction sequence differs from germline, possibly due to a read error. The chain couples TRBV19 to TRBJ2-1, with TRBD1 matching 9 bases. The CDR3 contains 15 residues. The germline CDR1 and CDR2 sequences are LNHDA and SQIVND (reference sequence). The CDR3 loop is CVSSETWTGVKFKFF. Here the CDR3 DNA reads TGTGTCAGTAGTGAGACATGGACAGGGGTTAAGTTTAAGTTCTTC.

CDR3 sequence: CASSLGGGLAVAKNIQYF. CDR3 DNA: TGTGCCAGCAGCTTAGGGGGGGGACTAGCGGTAGCCAAAAACATTCAGTACTTC. The genes are TRBV7-2 and TRBJ2-4; 11 positions match TRBD2. CDR1 and CDR2 from the germline V gene are SGHTA and FQGNSA. V lost 1 base and J lost 0; bases outside the gene matches: 5. The CDR3 spans 18 residues.

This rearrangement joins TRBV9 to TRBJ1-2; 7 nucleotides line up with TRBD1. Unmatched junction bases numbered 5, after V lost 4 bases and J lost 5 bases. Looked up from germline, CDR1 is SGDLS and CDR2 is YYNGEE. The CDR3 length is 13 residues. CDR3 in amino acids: CASSPPGGYGYTF. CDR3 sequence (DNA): TGTGCCAGCAGCCCCCCAGGGGGATATGGCTACACCTTC. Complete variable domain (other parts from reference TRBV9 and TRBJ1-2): DSGVTQTPKHLITATGQRVTLRCSPRSGDLSVYWYQQSLDQGLQFLIQYYNGEERAKGNILERFSAQQFPDLHSELNLSSLELGDSALYFCASSPPGGYGYTFGSGTRLTVV.

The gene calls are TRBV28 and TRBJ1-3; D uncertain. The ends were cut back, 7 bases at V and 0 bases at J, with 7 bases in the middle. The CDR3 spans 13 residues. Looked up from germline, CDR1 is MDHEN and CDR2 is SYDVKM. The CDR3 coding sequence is TGTGCCAGCATAACAGCCTCTGGAAACACCATATATTTT. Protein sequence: CASITASGNTIYF.

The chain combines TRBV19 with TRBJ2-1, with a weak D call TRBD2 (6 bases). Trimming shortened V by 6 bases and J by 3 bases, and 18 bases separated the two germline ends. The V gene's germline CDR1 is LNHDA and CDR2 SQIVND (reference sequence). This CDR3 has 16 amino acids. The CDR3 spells CASSQLFGGDYNEQFF. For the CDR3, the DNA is TGTGCCAGTAGCCAACTATTCGGCGGGGACTACAATGAGCAGTTCTTC.

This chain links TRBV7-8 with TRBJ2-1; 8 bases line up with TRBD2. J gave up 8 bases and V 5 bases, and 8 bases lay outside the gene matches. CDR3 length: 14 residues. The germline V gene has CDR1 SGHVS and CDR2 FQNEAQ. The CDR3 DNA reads TGTGCCAGCAGCCCCCGGACTAGCAGTGATGAGCAGTTCTTC. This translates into CASSPRTSSDEQFF.

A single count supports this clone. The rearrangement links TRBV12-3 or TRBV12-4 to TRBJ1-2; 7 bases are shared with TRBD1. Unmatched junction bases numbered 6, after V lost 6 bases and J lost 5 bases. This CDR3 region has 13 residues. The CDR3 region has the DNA TGTGCCAGCAGGTACGGACAGGAGTATGGCTACACCTTC. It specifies CASRYGQEYGYTF.

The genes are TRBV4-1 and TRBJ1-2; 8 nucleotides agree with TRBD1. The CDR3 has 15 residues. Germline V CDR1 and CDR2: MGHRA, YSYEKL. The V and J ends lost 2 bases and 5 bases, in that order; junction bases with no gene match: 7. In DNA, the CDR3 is TGCGCCAGCAGCCAATGGACAGGGTTCCTATATGGCTACACCTTC. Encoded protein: CASSQWTGFLYGYTF.

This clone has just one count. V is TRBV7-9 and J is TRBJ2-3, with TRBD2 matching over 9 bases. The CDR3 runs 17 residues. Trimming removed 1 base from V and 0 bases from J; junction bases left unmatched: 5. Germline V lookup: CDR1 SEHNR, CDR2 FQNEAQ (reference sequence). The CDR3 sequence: CASSLEWTSASTDTQYF. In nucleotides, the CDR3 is TGTGCCAGCAGCTTAGAATGGACTAGCGCCAGCACAGATACGCAGTATTTT.

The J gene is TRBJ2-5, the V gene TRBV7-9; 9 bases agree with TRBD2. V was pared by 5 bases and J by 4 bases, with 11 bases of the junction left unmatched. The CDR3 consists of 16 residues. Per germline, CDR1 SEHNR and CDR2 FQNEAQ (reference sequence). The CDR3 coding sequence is TGTGCCAGCAGCCCCCCTGCGCGGGGGGGCCGAGAGACCCAGTACTTC. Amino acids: CASSPPARGGRETQYF.

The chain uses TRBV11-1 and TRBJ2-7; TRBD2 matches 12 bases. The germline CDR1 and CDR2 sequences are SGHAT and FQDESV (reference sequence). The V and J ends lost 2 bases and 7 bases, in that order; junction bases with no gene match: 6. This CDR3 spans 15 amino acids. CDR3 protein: CASSLKLAGGGEQYF. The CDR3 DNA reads TGTGCCAGCAGCTTAAAACTAGCGGGAGGAGGGGAGCAGTACTTC.

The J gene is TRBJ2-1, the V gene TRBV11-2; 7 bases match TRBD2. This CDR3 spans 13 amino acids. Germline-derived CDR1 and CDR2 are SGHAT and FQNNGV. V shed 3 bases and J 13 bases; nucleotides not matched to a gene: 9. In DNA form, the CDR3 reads TGTGCCAGCAGCTTGAAGGGAGCGGGACTCCAGTTCTTC. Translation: CASSLKGAGLQFF.

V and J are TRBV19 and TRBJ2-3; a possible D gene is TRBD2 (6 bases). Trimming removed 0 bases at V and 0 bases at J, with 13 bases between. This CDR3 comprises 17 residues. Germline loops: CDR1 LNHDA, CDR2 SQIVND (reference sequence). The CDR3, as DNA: TGTGCCAGTAGTATAGATGTGGCGGGGACTAGCACAGATACGCAGTATTTT. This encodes CASSIDVAGTSTDTQYF.

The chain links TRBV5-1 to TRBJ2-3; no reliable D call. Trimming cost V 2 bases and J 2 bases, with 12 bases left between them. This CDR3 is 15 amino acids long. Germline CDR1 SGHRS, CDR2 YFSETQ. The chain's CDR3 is CASSFDSRPTDTQYF. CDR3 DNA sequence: TGCGCCAGCAGCTTCGACTCGAGGCCCACAGATACGCAGTATTTT. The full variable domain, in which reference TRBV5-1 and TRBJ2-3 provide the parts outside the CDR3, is KAGVTQTPRYLIKTRGQQVTLSCSPISGHRSVSWYQQTPGQGLQFLFEYFSETQRNKGNFPGRFSGRQFSNSRSEMNVSTLELGDSALYLCASSFDSRPTDTQYFGPGTRLTVL.

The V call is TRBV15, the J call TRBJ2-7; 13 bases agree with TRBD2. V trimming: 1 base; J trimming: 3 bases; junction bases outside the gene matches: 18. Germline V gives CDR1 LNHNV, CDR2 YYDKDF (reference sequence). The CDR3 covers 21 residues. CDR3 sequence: CATSRGTSGSLRSPMFYEQYF. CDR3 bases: TGTGCCACCAGCAGAGGGACTAGCGGGAGTCTAAGGAGCCCTATGTTCTACGAGCAGTACTTC.

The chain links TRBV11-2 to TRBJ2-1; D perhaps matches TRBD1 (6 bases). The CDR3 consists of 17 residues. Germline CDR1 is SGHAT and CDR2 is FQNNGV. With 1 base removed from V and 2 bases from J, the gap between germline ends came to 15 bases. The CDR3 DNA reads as TGTGCCAGCAGCTTAGGTCCCGACAGGCGAACCTACAATGAGCAGTTCTTC. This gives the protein CASSLGPDRRTYNEQFF.

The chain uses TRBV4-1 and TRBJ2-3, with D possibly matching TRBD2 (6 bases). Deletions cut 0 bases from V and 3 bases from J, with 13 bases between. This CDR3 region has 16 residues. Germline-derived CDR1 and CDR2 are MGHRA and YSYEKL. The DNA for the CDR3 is TGCGCCAGCAGCCAAGAACTAGCCTTGAGGACAGATACGCAGTATTTT. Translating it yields CASSQELALRTDTQYF.

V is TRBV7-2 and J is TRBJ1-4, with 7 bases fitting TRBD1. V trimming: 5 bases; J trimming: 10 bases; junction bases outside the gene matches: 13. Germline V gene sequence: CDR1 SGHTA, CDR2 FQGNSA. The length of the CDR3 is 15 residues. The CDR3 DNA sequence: TGTGCCAGCAGCCCCAACCGAGGGGGCGCGGGAAAACTGTTTTTT. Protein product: CASSPNRGGAGKLFF.

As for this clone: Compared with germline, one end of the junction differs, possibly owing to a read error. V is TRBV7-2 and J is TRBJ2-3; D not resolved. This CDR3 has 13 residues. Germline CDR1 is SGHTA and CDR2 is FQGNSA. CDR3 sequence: CASSLVRRTPRVF. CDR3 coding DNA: TGTGCCAGCAGCTTAGTCCGCCGAACTCCCCGGGTTTTT. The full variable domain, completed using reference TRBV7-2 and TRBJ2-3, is GAGVSQSPSNKVTEKGKDVELRCDPISGHTALYWYRQSLGQGLEFLIYFQGNSAPDKSGLPSDRFSAERTGGSVSTLTIQRTQQEDSAVYLCASSLVRRTPRVFGPGTRLTVL.

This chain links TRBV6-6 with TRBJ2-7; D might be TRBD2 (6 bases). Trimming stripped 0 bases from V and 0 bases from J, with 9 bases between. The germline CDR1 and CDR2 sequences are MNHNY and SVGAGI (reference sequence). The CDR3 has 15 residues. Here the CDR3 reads CASSYSGTVSYEQYF. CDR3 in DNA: TGTGCCAGCAGTTACTCAGGGACTGTCTCCTACGAGCAGTACTTC.